The present TCR beta chain was sequenced within a study of cytomegalovirus exposure and HLA in healthy donors. In the study overall: A subsequent analysis reported that the roughly 120 validation repertoires were produced on the same platform that had also been used for the 666 first-cohort repertoires. Study-wide points: The tendency of first-cohort TCR clusters to co-occur in the 110 or so validation repertoires emerged from a later analysis. A few CMV-associated chains proved CMV antigen-specific in vitro. Some TCR beta chains (more than 150 of them) were listed as cytomegalovirus-associated.

The CDR3 is made up of 12 amino acids. Germline CDR1 and CDR2: ENHRY and SYGVKD. The germline V and J ends were trimmed by 0 bases and 8 bases, with 7 bases remaining between them. This table comes from immunoSEQ multiplex PCR, and its TCRdb copy is limited to in-frame clones, with some not included. In the table there are a few hundred thousand clones, 65% to 90% of which are singletons. Note on this clone: Its antigen is undetermined.

Sequenced sample: PBMCs. The chain recombines TRBV10-3 with TRBJ1-2; no reliable D call. The sequence came from a young woman in good health and CMV-seronegative. This CDR3 is CAISESPRGYTF. CDR3 nucleotide sequence: TGTGCCATCAGTGAGTCACCTAGGGGCTACACCTTC.